A selection of T cell receptor beta chains follows, all from one sample in a study of OX40 agonist ivuxolimab in advanced cancers. The method was immunoSEQ multiplex PCR; TCRdb's version includes in-frame clones alone and lacks a portion of them. The sample lists tens of thousands of clones, approximately 85% seen once, with under 30% in the top ten. Here the sequenced sample was CD4+ or CD8+ T cells sorted from blood, taken in a trial of the OX40 agonist ivuxolimab. The receptors originated from an adult with an advanced solid tumor such as melanoma, head and neck, liver or kidney cancer. Each CDR3 is given with its conserved first and last residue. The D gene is left open where the match is weak. Clone size is not always given. Where it is, it says once, few, many or a class for expanded clones.

D gene: NA; V gene: TRBV9; J gene: TRBJ2-3; clone size: NA; CDR3 DNA: TGTGCCAGCAGCCCCGTATATACGCAGTATTTT; CDR3 protein: CASSPVYTQYF
D gene: TRBD2; V gene: TRBV27; J gene: TRBJ2-3; clone size: large; CDR3 DNA: TGTGCCAGCAGTTTTGAAACTAGCGGGCGCACAGATACGCAGTATTTT; CDR3 protein: CASSFETSGRTDTQYF
D gene: TRBD2; V gene: TRBV4-1; J gene: TRBJ2-3; clone size: few; CDR3 DNA: TGCGCCAGCAGCCAAGCGGGAGGGGTAGATACGCAGTATTTT; CDR3 protein: CASSQAGGVDTQYF
D gene: TRBD1; V gene: TRBV7-9; J gene: TRBJ2-5; clone size: once; CDR3 DNA: TGTGCCAGCAGCTCGGTGGACAGGGAGTCAGAGACCCAGTACTTC; CDR3 protein: CASSSVDRESETQYF
D gene: TRBD2; V gene: TRBV19; J gene: TRBJ2-3; clone size: NA; CDR3 DNA: TGTGCCAGTAGTATAACGGGGGGAGCAACAGATACGCAGTATTTT; CDR3 protein: CASSITGGATDTQYF
D gene: NA; V gene: TRBV4-1; J gene: TRBJ2-7; clone size: NA; CDR3 DNA: TGCGCCAGCAGCCAAGTCCCGGCCGGGGTCTACGAGCAGTACTTC; CDR3 protein: CASSQVPAGVYEQYF
D gene: NA; V gene: TRBV29-1; J gene: TRBJ2-7; clone size: NA; CDR3 DNA: TGCAGCGTTCATGGGGCCTCCTACGAGCAGTACTTC; CDR3 protein: CSVHGASYEQYF
D gene: TRBD1; V gene: TRBV7-6; J gene: TRBJ2-5; clone size: NA; CDR3 DNA: TGTGCCAGCAGCCGTCCCAGGGGGGACAGGGGAAAAGAGACCCAGTACTTC; CDR3 protein: CASSRPRGDRGKETQYF
D gene: NA; V gene: TRBV7-9; J gene: TRBJ2-1; clone size: NA; CDR3 DNA: TGTGCCAGCAGCAGGGGGATCGAGCAGTTCTTC; CDR3 protein: CASSRGIEQFF
D gene: TRBD1; V gene: TRBV2; J gene: TRBJ2-1; clone size: NA; CDR3 DNA: TGTGCCAGCAGTGGGGGGCTGACAGGGACCCCCTACAATGAGCAGTTCTTC; CDR3 protein: CASSGGLTGTPYNEQFF
D gene: NA; V gene: TRBV28; J gene: TRBJ2-1; clone size: NA; CDR3 DNA: TGTGCCAGCACTGGCGGGTCGTTCCCAATTAATGAGCAGTTCTTC; CDR3 protein: CASTGGSFPINEQFF
D gene: NA; V gene: TRBV19; J gene: TRBJ1-1; clone size: NA; CDR3 DNA: TGTGCCAGTAGTGGGACACGGTGGGCTGAAGCTTTCTTT; CDR3 protein: CASSGTRWAEAFF
D gene: NA; V gene: TRBV5-1; J gene: TRBJ2-3; clone size: NA; CDR3 DNA: TGCGCCAGCAGCTTGGCCCGCGAGCGTTTGTACACAGATACGCAGTATTTT; CDR3 protein: CASSLARERLYTDTQYF
D gene: TRBD2; V gene: TRBV7-9; J gene: TRBJ2-1; clone size: NA; CDR3 DNA: TGTGCCAGCAGCTTAACCCTTGGGACTAGATCTGAGCAGTTCTTC; CDR3 protein: CASSLTLGTRSEQFF
D gene: NA; V gene: TRBV12-2; J gene: TRBJ2-7; clone size: once; CDR3 DNA: TGTGCCAGCACAGGCCCGGGGGACGAGCAGTACTTC; CDR3 protein: CASTGPGDEQYF
D gene: NA; V gene: TRBV6-5; J gene: TRBJ2-7; clone size: NA; CDR3 DNA: TGTGCCAGCAGTTACACAGGAAATTACGAGCAGTACTTC; CDR3 protein: CASSYTGNYEQYF
D gene: NA; V gene: TRBV29-1; J gene: TRBJ1-2; clone size: NA; CDR3 DNA: TGCAGCGTTGAAGATCCGAGGTTCTATGGCTACACCTTC; CDR3 protein: CSVEDPRFYGYTF
D gene: NA; V gene: TRBV11-3; J gene: TRBJ2-7; clone size: NA; CDR3 DNA: TGTGCCAGCAGCTCGTTGGTGCGAGGGAACAACGAGCAGTACTTC; CDR3 protein: CASSSLVRGNNEQYF
D gene: NA; V gene: TRBV27; J gene: TRBJ2-1; clone size: few; CDR3 DNA: TGTGCCAGCAGTTTTCCGGGACTCTCCCATGAGCAGTTCTTC; CDR3 protein: CASSFPGLSHEQFF
D gene: TRBD1; V gene: TRBV9; J gene: TRBJ2-4; clone size: NA; CDR3 DNA: TGTGCCAGCAGCGCCGGACAGGGCCTAGCCAAAAACATTCAGTACTTC; CDR3 protein: CASSAGQGLAKNIQYF
D gene: NA; V gene: TRBV2; J gene: TRBJ2-7; clone size: once; CDR3 DNA: TGTGCCAGCCAGGGTATCTACGAGCAGTACTTC; CDR3 protein: CASQGIYEQYF
D gene: TRBD1; V gene: TRBV2; J gene: TRBJ1-2; clone size: once; CDR3 DNA: TGTGCCAGCAGCACCAATGACAGGGAGGATGGCTACACCTTC; CDR3 protein: CASSTNDREDGYTF
D gene: TRBD1; V gene: TRBV28; J gene: TRBJ2-1; clone size: NA; CDR3 DNA: TGTGCCAGCAGTTCAGGACAGGGACTTCTGCATGAGCAGTTCTTC; CDR3 protein: CASSSGQGLLHEQFF
D gene: NA; V gene: TRBV5-1; J gene: TRBJ2-5; clone size: medium-sized; CDR3 DNA: TGCGCCAGCAGCCCCGGGACACATCGGTCGGAGACCCAGTACTTC; CDR3 protein: CASSPGTHRSETQYF
D gene: NA; V gene: TRBV6-6; J gene: TRBJ1-1; clone size: NA; CDR3 DNA: TGTGCCAGCAGTTACCCCATGAACACTGAAGCTTTCTTT; CDR3 protein: CASSYPMNTEAFF
D gene: NA; V gene: TRBV23-1; J gene: TRBJ1-5; clone size: NA; CDR3 DNA: TGCGCCAGCAGTCACATATTCGGGGAATTTTCGGGGGTCGAGAATCAGCCCCAGCATTTT; CDR3 protein: CASSHIFGEFSGVENQPQHF
D gene: NA; V gene: TRBV11-2; J gene: TRBJ2-7; clone size: NA; CDR3 DNA: TGTGCCAGCAGCTTAGAGCGCGGGGGCAGGGGGCTTTACGAGCAGTACTTC; CDR3 protein: CASSLERGGRGLYEQYF
D gene: NA; V gene: TRBV19; J gene: TRBJ2-6; clone size: NA; CDR3 DNA: TGTGCCAGTACTCCTGGCGGCATCCGCTCTGGGGCCAACGTCCTGACTTTC; CDR3 protein: CASTPGGIRSGANVLTF
D gene: NA; V gene: TRBV27; J gene: TRBJ1-5; clone size: NA; CDR3 DNA: TGTGCCAGCAGTTTATCGTTGGGGTATCAGCCCCAGCATTTT; CDR3 protein: CASSLSLGYQPQHF
D gene: TRBD2; V gene: TRBV19; J gene: TRBJ2-2; clone size: NA; CDR3 DNA: TGTGCCAGTACCTCATCCGCTAGCGGGAGACCAACCGGGGAGCTGTTTTTT; CDR3 protein: CASTSSASGRPTGELFF
D gene: NA; V gene: TRBV5-1; J gene: TRBJ1-1; clone size: NA; CDR3 DNA: TGCGCCAGCAGCTACGTTGTGGGGGGCACTGAAGCTTTCTTT; CDR3 protein: CASSYVVGGTEAFF
D gene: NA; V gene: TRBV18; J gene: TRBJ1-4; clone size: NA; CDR3 DNA: TGTGCCAGCTCACCGGACGCGACGATTGAAAAACTGTTTTTT; CDR3 protein: CASSPDATIEKLFF
D gene: TRBD2; V gene: TRBV7-8; J gene: TRBJ2-5; clone size: NA; CDR3 DNA: TGTGCCAGCAGCCCCAGGACTAGCGGGGGAGAGACCCAGTACTTC; CDR3 protein: CASSPRTSGGETQYF
D gene: NA; V gene: TRBV6-1; J gene: TRBJ1-1; clone size: NA; CDR3 DNA: TGTGCCAGCAGTGAAGCTGCCAGAAGGAACACTGAAGCTTTCTTT; CDR3 protein: CASSEAARRNTEAFF
D gene: NA; V gene: TRBV15; J gene: TRBJ2-2; clone size: few; CDR3 DNA: TGTGCCACCAGCAGAGATGGCTACGCCGGGGAGCTGTTTTTT; CDR3 protein: CATSRDGYAGELFF
D gene: NA; V gene: TRBV5-4; J gene: TRBJ2-1; clone size: NA; CDR3 DNA: TGTGCCAGCAGCCTCGGGAGCAATGAGCAGTTCTTC; CDR3 protein: CASSLGSNEQFF
D gene: NA; V gene: TRBV15; J gene: TRBJ2-7; clone size: once; CDR3 DNA: TGTGCCACCAGCAGGACCAGGGACGGCTCCTACGAGCAGTACTTC; CDR3 protein: CATSRTRDGSYEQYF
D gene: TRBD1; V gene: TRBV6-5; J gene: TRBJ2-7; clone size: NA; CDR3 DNA: TGTGCCAGCAGCCAGGACAGGTCCGAGCAGTACTTC; CDR3 protein: CASSQDRSEQYF
D gene: TRBD1; V gene: TRBV19; J gene: TRBJ2-1; clone size: once; CDR3 DNA: TGTGCCAGTAGTCCAACCGGGACAGGGATTGAGCAGTTCTTC; CDR3 protein: CASSPTGTGIEQFF
D gene: NA; V gene: TRBV30; J gene: TRBJ2-1; clone size: NA; CDR3 DNA: TGTGCCTGGAGTGGTACTCGGCCCAATGAGCAGTTCTTC; CDR3 protein: CAWSGTRPNEQFF
D gene: NA; V gene: TRBV30; J gene: TRBJ2-2; clone size: few; CDR3 DNA: TGTGCCTGGATGAGCGTTTCCTCCGGGGAGCTGTTTTTT; CDR3 protein: CAWMSVSSGELFF
D gene: NA; V gene: TRBV25-1; J gene: TRBJ2-7; clone size: NA; CDR3 DNA: TGTGCCAGCAGTGAAGGTTTGGGATACGAGCAGTACTTC; CDR3 protein: CASSEGLGYEQYF
D gene: TRBD2; V gene: TRBV6-1; J gene: TRBJ2-7; clone size: NA; CDR3 DNA: TGTGCCAGCAGTGCTAGCGGGACCTACGAGCAGTACTTC; CDR3 protein: CASSASGTYEQYF
D gene: NA; V gene: TRBV4-1; J gene: TRBJ2-7; clone size: NA; CDR3 DNA: TGCGCCAGCAGTCAAGGGCCGTCCTACGAGCAGTACTTC; CDR3 protein: CASSQGPSYEQYF
D gene: TRBD2; V gene: TRBV28; J gene: TRBJ2-7; clone size: few; CDR3 DNA: TGTGCCAGCAGTGCCAGCGGGAGTTCCTACGAGCAGTACTTC; CDR3 protein: CASSASGSSYEQYF
D gene: NA; V gene: TRBV13; J gene: TRBJ2-1; clone size: NA; CDR3 DNA: TGTGCCAGCAGCTTAGGACGCGGCCAGGTCAATGAGCAGTTCTTC; CDR3 protein: CASSLGRGQVNEQFF
D gene: NA; V gene: TRBV20-1; J gene: TRBJ2-5; clone size: NA; CDR3 DNA: TGCAGTGCAAAGGGAGAATGGACCCAGTACTTC; CDR3 protein: CSAKGEWTQYF
D gene: TRBD2; V gene: TRBV7-2; J gene: TRBJ2-1; clone size: NA; CDR3 DNA: TGTGCCAGCAGCGATAGACTAGCGGGAGGGAATGAGCAGTTCTTC; CDR3 protein: CASSDRLAGGNEQFF
D gene: TRBD2; V gene: TRBV2; J gene: TRBJ2-7; clone size: few; CDR3 DNA: TGTGCCAGCATCGTGACTAGCGGGTCGGACGAGCAGTACTTC; CDR3 protein: CASIVTSGSDEQYF
D gene: TRBD2; V gene: TRBV19; J gene: TRBJ2-1; clone size: NA; CDR3 DNA: TGTGCCAGTCGGACTAGCGGGAGGGCCGTCGAGCAGTTCTTC; CDR3 protein: CASRTSGRAVEQFF